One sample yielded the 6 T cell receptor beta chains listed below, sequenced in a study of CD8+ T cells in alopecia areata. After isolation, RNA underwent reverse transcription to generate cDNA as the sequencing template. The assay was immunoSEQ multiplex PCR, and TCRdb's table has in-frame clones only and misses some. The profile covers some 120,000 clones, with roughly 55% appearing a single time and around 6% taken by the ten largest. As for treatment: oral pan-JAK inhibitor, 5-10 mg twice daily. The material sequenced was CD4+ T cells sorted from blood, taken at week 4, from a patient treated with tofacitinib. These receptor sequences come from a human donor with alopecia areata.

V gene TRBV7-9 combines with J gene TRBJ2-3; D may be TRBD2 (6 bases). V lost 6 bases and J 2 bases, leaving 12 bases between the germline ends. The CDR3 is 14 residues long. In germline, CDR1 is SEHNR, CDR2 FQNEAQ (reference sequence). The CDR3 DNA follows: TGTGCCAGCAGTCCGGAGGGCTCCACAGATACGCAGTATTTT. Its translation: CASSPEGSTDTQYF.

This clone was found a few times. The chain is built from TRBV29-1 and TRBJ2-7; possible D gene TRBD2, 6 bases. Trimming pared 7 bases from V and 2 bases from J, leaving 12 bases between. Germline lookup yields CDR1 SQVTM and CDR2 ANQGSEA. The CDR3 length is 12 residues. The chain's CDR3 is CSGGGNTYEQYF. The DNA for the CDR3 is TGCAGCGGTGGGGGGAATACCTACGAGCAGTACTTC.

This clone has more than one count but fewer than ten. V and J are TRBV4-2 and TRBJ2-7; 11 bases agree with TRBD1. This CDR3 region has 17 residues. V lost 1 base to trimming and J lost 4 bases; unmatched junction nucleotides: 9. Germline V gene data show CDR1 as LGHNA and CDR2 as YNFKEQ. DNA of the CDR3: TGTGCCAGCAGCCAAGGCACGCAGGGACAGGGGGGGTACGAGCAGTACTTC. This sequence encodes CASSQGTQGQGGYEQYF.

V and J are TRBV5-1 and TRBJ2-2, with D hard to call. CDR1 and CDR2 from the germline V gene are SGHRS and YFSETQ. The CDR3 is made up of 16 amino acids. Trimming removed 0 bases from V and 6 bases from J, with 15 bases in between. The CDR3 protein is CASSLAGPSGSGELFF. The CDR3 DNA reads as TGCGCCAGCAGCTTGGCTGGCCCAAGTGGGTCCGGGGAGCTGTTTTTT. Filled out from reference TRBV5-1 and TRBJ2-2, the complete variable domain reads KAGVTQTPRYLIKTRGQQVTLSCSPISGHRSVSWYQQTPGQGLQFLFEYFSETQRNKGNFPGRFSGRQFSNSRSEMNVSTLELGDSALYLCASSLAGPSGSGELFFGEGSRLTVL.

The DNA for the CDR3 is TGTGCCTGGAGTCGGGACGCCCGGAAGGAGCTGTTTTTT. Its translation is CAWSRDARKELFF. The chain joins TRBV30 to TRBJ2-2; the D gene could be TRBD1 or TRBD2 (5 bases each). The CDR3 spans 13 residues. V was trimmed by 2 bases and J by 10 bases, leaving 14 bases between them. The germline V gene encodes CDR1 GTSNPN and CDR2 SVGIG (reference sequence).

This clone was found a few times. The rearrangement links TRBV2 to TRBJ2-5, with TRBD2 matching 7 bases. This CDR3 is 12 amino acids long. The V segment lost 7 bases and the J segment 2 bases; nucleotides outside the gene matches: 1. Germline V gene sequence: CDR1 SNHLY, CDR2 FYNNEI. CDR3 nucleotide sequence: TGTGCCAGCACGGGACTACAAGAGACCCAGTACTTC. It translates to CASTGLQETQYF.